The 7 T cell receptor beta chains below all came from one sample that was sequenced in a study of cytomegalovirus exposure and HLA in healthy donors. The study ran its PCR with 60 Vbeta and 13 Jbeta primers. Profiling relied on immunoSEQ multiplex PCR, and the TCRdb table lists in-frame clones only, not all of them. Among approximately 140,000 clones listed, about four fifths were seen once. The sample was PBMCs. These TCRs come from a man aged 18 to 30 in good health and CMV-seronegative.

V is TRBV7-8 and J is TRBJ2-7, with D possibly being TRBD1 (6 bases). The CDR3 has 14 residues. Germline lookup yields CDR1 SGHVS and CDR2 FQNEAQ. V was cut by 3 bases and J by 10 bases, with 19 bases left in between. The CDR3 DNA reads as TGTGCCAGCAGCTTCGCTCCCAATACAGGGAAACAGTACTTC. This gives the protein CASSFAPNTGKQYF.

V and J are TRBV5-6 and TRBJ2-7; TRBD2 might be the D (6 bases). Between the trimmed V and J ends, which lost 6 bases and 5 bases, there was a span of 15 bases. CDR1 SGHDT and CDR2 YYEEEE come from the germline V gene. The CDR3 contains 13 residues. DNA of the CDR3: TGTGCCAGCACCCTGGGGAGGCTAAACGAGCAGTACTTC. Translation: CASTLGRLNEQYF.

The chain has TRBV30 and TRBJ2-5, with D perhaps matching TRBD2 (5 bases). Germline V gives CDR1 GTSNPN, CDR2 SVGIG (reference sequence). Trimming stripped 3 bases from V and 11 bases from J, with 16 bases between. The CDR3 is 12 amino acids. This chain's CDR3 is CAWRARDSEQYF. CDR3 DNA: TGTGCCTGGAGAGCCCGGGATTCTGAGCAGTACTTC.

The J gene is TRBJ2-1, the V gene TRBV5-1; the match to TRBD2 covers 9 bases. This CDR3 region has 17 residues. The junction had 8 bases not matched to a gene; V was cut back by 0 bases and J by 4 bases. CDR1 is SGHRS, CDR2 YFSETQ, per germline. The CDR3 DNA reads TGCGCCAGCAGCTTGGATGCGGGGGGGACCTTTTACAATGAGCAGTTCTTC. Encoded protein: CASSLDAGGTFYNEQFF.

The chain is built from TRBV10-2 and TRBJ1-2; D gene uncertain. V lost 5 bases and J lost 0, with 10 bases in between. Germline V gene data show CDR1 as WSHSY and CDR2 as SAAADI. This CDR3 region has 14 residues. CDR3 sequence: CASSLSGANYGYTF. In DNA form, the CDR3 reads TGCGCCAGCAGTCTTTCGGGAGCTAACTATGGCTACACCTTC.

The chain recombines TRBV2 with TRBJ1-3; no definite D call. The germline V gene has CDR1 SNHLY and CDR2 FYNNEI. The CDR3 sequence is 13 residues long. The V end lost 4 bases, the J end lost 1 base, and 5 bases lay between the germline ends. Here the CDR3 reads CASSVSSGNTIYF. The CDR3, as DNA: TGTGCCAGCAGTGTTTCGTCTGGAAACACCATATATTTT.

This clone was counted a few times. The V call is TRBV5-4, the J call TRBJ2-2; TRBD1 agrees at 10 bases. Losses at the gene ends were 4 bases for V and 4 bases for J; bases not matched to a gene: 4. From germline, CDR1 is SGHNT and CDR2 YYREEE (reference sequence). The CDR3 length is 15 residues. CDR3 protein: CASSRGTGATGELFF. DNA for the CDR3: TGTGCCAGCAGCCGCGGGACAGGGGCCACCGGGGAGCTGTTTTTT. The entire variable domain, with the rest obtained from reference TRBV5-4 and TRBJ2-2, is as follows: ETGVTQSPTHLIKTRGQQVTLRCSSQSGHNTVSWYQQALGQGPQFIFQYYREEENGRGNFPPRFSGLQFPNYSSELNVNALELDDSALYLCASSRGTGATGELFFGEGSRLTVL.